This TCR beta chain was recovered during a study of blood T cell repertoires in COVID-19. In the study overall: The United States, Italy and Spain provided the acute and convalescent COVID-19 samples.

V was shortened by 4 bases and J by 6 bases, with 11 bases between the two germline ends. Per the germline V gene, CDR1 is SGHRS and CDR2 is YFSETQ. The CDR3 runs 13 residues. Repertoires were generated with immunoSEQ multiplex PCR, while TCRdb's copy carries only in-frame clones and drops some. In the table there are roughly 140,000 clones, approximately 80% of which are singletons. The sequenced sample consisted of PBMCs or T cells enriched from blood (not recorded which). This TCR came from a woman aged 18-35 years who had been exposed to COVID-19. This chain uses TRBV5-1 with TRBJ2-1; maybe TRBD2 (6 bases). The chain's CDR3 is CASSVGTFNEQFF. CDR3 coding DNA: TGCGCCAGCAGCGTAGGGACTTTCAATGAGCAGTTCTTC.